This T cell receptor beta chain appears in the sequencing data of a study of blood T cell repertoires in COVID-19. Study-wide background: Both acute and convalescent COVID-19 samples were obtained from the United States, Italy and Spain.

A single count supports this clone. The germline CDR1 and CDR2 sequences are LNHDA and SQIVND (reference sequence). J lost 3 bases, V lost 4 bases, and 7 bases had no gene match. The CDR3 totals 17 residues. A Seattle source enrolled patients during active infection and followed them longitudinally. Authors' methods: Amplified reference gene primers provided the basis for estimating nucleated cell counts. Clones were sequenced by immunoSEQ multiplex PCR, and TCRdb holds only the in-frame ones, with some missing. V and J calls and clone size come straight from that table; D and trimming were deduced from the DNA. The profile covers 250,000 to 400,000 clones, with around 90% appearing a single time and 2.9% taken by the ten largest.

The sample comprised peripheral blood. The chain employs TRBV19 and TRBJ2-4; 12 bases agree with TRBD2. The source is a woman in her thirties with COVID-19, enrolled during active disease. The CDR3: CASSSAGLAGFKNIQYF. The CDR3 region has the DNA TGTGCCAGTAGTAGCGCCGGACTAGCGGGATTCAAAAACATTCAGTACTTC.